What follows is one T cell receptor beta chain and its context. Its cognate antigen has yet to be identified. There are no base qualities to consult, and no much larger clone falls within one base. CDR3 length: 16 amino acids, cysteine to phenylalanine. The kept DNA is CDR3 alone, 48 bases in frame from the first base. Per the germline V gene (reference sequence), LGHDT is the CDR1 and YNNKEL is the CDR2. Trimming takes 2 bases from V and 2 bases from J, and the germline ends sit 14 bases apart. The immunoSEQ Assay, a bias-controlled multiplex PCR, was used to amplify TCRbeta CDR3 regions from genomic DNA. On the authors' methods: Within the assay, amplification of reference gene primers was used to estimate how many nucleated cells each sample contained. To quantify the absolute abundance of each unique TCRbeta CDR3 rearrangement, sequence reads were collapsed and filtered. For each sample, productive Simpson clonality was calculated by taking the square root of Simpson's diversity index across productive rearrangements. This immuneACCESS table, as held by TCRdb, lists in-frame sequences with V and J called but not all clones. Of the missing ones, under half trace to an unresolved V gene in checked studies; the others have no known cause. The V and J calls and the clone size are those of that table, but D and trimming were determined from the DNA. The sample records about 310,000 clones, roughly nine tenths of which are singletons. The leading ten clones occupy roughly a tenth of the sample.

The data stem from a study of blood T cell repertoires in COVID-19 (dated by TCRdb to the early 2020s). About the study as a whole: Samples covering the acute and convalescent phases of COVID-19 were provided by collaborators in the United States, Italy and Spain. The prospective study material was composed of cDNA or gDNA derived from T cells, B-cell-depleted T cells, or PBMCs. Subjects who had been exposed to COVID-19, were actively infected with it, or had recovered from it provided the deeply sampled blood TCRbeta repertoires that made up the dataset. Samples came from the ongoing ImmuneRACE study (first 160 participants) plus 1,254 subjects from 6 global collaborators. Sample metadata almost always included a de-identified subject ID, COVID-19 status, age in years and sex. The repertoires were made available in a free public database intended to serve as a resource for research on the immune response to SARS-CoV-2. HLA class I and class II types, where available, came from metadata supplied by the sample provider rather than from assay-based typing. What the work shows at the level of the full study, not this receptor alone: The amount of clinical and demographic metadata varied by source and participant and was provided uncurated.

Participants in the prospective study were enrolled through a virtual design, were aged roughly 18 to 90 years, and lived in approximately 24 United States geographic areas. In the prospective study, participants were assigned to cohorts based on the clinical history participants reported in a screening survey and a study questionnaire. Recovered participants in ImmuneRACE Cohort 3 were defined by two consecutive negative NP/OP PCR tests, clearance by a healthcare professional, or resolution of symptoms. In the prospective study, whole blood, serum and a nasopharyngeal or oropharyngeal swab were collected from each participant by mobile phlebotomists. Prospective study participants could optionally give additional blood draws and questionnaires over an approximately 2-month period. Blood samples from the prospective study were shipped frozen or at room temperature prior to DNA extraction.

Recombination joined TRBV3-1 (or the pseudogene TRBV3-2) with TRBJ2-3; TRBD1 is perhaps the D gene, given 6 matching bases. The sequencing sample was made of PBMCs or T cells enriched from blood (not recorded which). The source is a woman under 40 who had recovered from COVID-19. The CDR3 loop reads CASSQYTGLSTDTQYF. The nucleotide sequence reads as follows: TGTGCCAGCAGCCAATATACAGGGCTATCCACAGATACGCAGTATTTT.